This T cell receptor beta chain came from a study of cytomegalovirus exposure and HLA in healthy donors. The PCR made use of 60 Vbeta and 13 Jbeta primers. Clones were read by immunoSEQ multiplex PCR, and TCRdb kept only the in-frame ones, dropping some. Of over 150,000 clones in the sample, roughly 80% were seen once. Trimming at V came to 2 bases and at J to 0 bases, leaving 2 bases not matched to a gene. Germline CDR1 SGHAT, CDR2 FQNNGV. The CDR3 totals 15 residues. The chain combines TRBV11-2 with TRBJ2-3; TRBD2 aligns across 7 bases. Sequencing was carried out using PBMCs. The origin of this receptor is a young woman in good health and CMV-seropositive. The CDR3 sequence: CASSLRRGSTDTQYF. The CDR3 bases are TGTGCCAGCAGCTTAAGGCGGGGGAGCACAGATACGCAGTATTTT. Full variable domain (missing parts from reference TRBV11-2 and TRBJ2-3): EAGVAQSPRYKIIEKRQSVAFWCNPISGHATLYWYQQILGQGPKLLIQFQNNGVVDDSQLPKDRFSAERLKGVDSTLKIQPAKLEDSAVYLCASSLRRGSTDTQYFGPGTRLTVL.